This TCR beta chain was identified in a study of shared clonotypes between healthy human individuals. Study-wide context: The donor group consisted of a couple of women and three men, aged 18 to 49. General study results and limits: Shared across four donors were roughly 4.7% of the naive CD4 clonotypes. The study's rarefaction showed incomplete sorted-subset sequencing despite large depth. An effect of sequencing depth on clonotype sharing among donors was expected.

Libraries were prepared by immunoSEQ multiplex PCR; TCRdb keeps only in-frame clonotypes and omits some of them. This table holds about 1.1 million clones, 70% to 85% found once. Comments on this clone: Its target is unknown.

The CDR3 consists of 12 residues. V was cut by 4 bases and J by 3 bases, with 4 bases left in between. CDR1 and CDR2 from the germline V gene are MDHEN and SYDVKM. Sequencing used memory CD4+ T cells from PBMCs. Subset in this sample: CD45RA-negative fraction. The chain combines TRBV28 with TRBJ2-1; the D is unclear. The clonotype was recovered from a man in his late teens or twenties in good health. Some clones in this sample may be carry-over from other donors' samples. DNA for the CDR3: TGTGCCAGCAGTTACAGCTACAATGAGCAGTTCTTC. This translates into CASSYSYNEQFF.